This TCR beta chain comes out of a study of shared clonotypes between healthy human individuals. Study results and caveats: It was anticipated that sequencing depth would influence how many clonotypes donors shared.

Generated by immunoSEQ multiplex PCR, the TCRdb table keeps only in-frame clones and is missing some. This table holds 660,000 or so clones, about 96% found once. CDR3 size: 14 residues. Germline V CDR1 and CDR2: MNHEY, SMNVEV (reference sequence). V gave up 2 bases and J gave up 6 bases, with 12 bases separating them. To note about this clone: As yet, its antigen is unknown.

Terminally differentiated effector memory CD45RA+ cells were excluded by CCR7 positive selection of CD45RO-negative cells. The donors were adults (healthy and HIV-negative) with no recent acute infections or vaccinations. Material: naive CD8+ T cells sorted from blood. The chain employs TRBV27 and TRBJ2-3; TRBD2 is a possible D gene (5 bases). This clonotype was sampled from a woman aged 25-40 years in good health. CDR3 coding DNA: TGTGCCAGCAGTTTAAGAGGCCCTAGCGATACGCAGTATTTT. Protein product: CASSLRGPSDTQYF.